This passage covers 11 T cell receptor beta chains from one sample sequenced in a study of CD8 T cells in Susac syndrome (dated by TCRdb to about 2019). Library construction relied on the immunoSEQ multiplex PCR assay. RNA was extracted with the RNeasy kit and roughly 0.45 to 1 ug was reverse transcribed using random hexamers. Starting from the raw public reads, TCRdb applied fastp trimming at Q25, assembled clones with MiXCR and retained in-frame beta chains. Every entry covers one CDR3 protein and lists the most common genes and DNA from its rows. This sample comprises hundreds of thousands of distinct CDR3 sequences, approximately 95% of them detected only once. The ten biggest clones cover 0.07% to 0.095% of the sample. The sequenced sample consisted of CD4+ T cells from PBMCs. The receptors were gathered from a human donor with multiple sclerosis.

The rearrangement links TRBV3-1 to TRBJ2-1; maybe TRBD1 (6 bases). This CDR3 has 15 residues. The V gene lost 3 bases and the J gene lost 10 bases, with 19 bases spanning the gap. Germline V gene data show CDR1 as LGHDT and CDR2 as YNNKEL (reference sequence). The CDR3 loop is CASSQAPGAVVEQFF. CDR3 bases: TGTGCCAGCAGCCAGGCGCCAGGGGCGGTAGTGGAGCAGTTCTTC.

The chain combines TRBV7-3 with TRBJ2-5; 7 bases match TRBD1. CDR1 and CDR2 from the germline V gene are SGHTA and FQGTGA. With V trimmed by 5 bases and J by 0 bases, 9 bases remained unmatched. CDR3 length equals 16 residues. The CDR3: CASSPTGATHQETQYF. The DNA of the CDR3 is TGTGCCAGCAGCCCCACAGGGGCTACACACCAAGAGACCCAGTACTTC.

This chain joins TRBV5-4 and TRBJ1-3, with 7 bases that match TRBD1. Germline-derived CDR1 and CDR2 are SGHNT and YYREEE (reference sequence). V shed 4 bases, J shed 2 bases, and the junction held 6 bases outside the gene matches. This CDR3 region has 15 residues. The CDR3 here is CASSRDRVTGNTIYF. In nucleotides, the CDR3 is TGTGCCAGCAGCCGCGACAGGGTCACTGGAAACACCATATATTTT. The variable domain in full, completed from reference TRBV5-4 and TRBJ1-3, reads ETGVTQSPTHLIKTRGQQVTLRCSSQSGHNTVSWYQQALGQGPQFIFQYYREEENGRGNFPPRFSGLQFPNYSSELNVNALELDDSALYLCASSRDRVTGNTIYFGEGSWLTVV.

J is TRBJ1-5 and V is TRBV20-1; possible D gene TRBD1, 6 bases. The V gene's germline CDR1 is DFQATT and CDR2 SNEGSKA (reference sequence). The germline V and J ends were trimmed by 4 bases and 4 bases, with 11 bases remaining between them. The CDR3 covers 13 residues. The DNA for the CDR3 is TGCAGTGCTACCGGGACATCGAATCAGCCCCAGCATTTT. It codes for CSATGTSNQPQHF.

This clonotype has only one observation. This chain uses TRBV7-8 with TRBJ2-2, with 12 nucleotides matching TRBD2. V trimming: 2 bases; J trimming: 2 bases; junction bases outside the gene matches: 6. The CDR3 length is 18 residues. Germline CDR1 is SGHVS and CDR2 is FQNEAQ. The CDR3 loop is CASSLRPSGGANTGELFF. CDR3 DNA sequence: TGTGCCAGCAGCTTAAGGCCTAGCGGGGGGGCCAACACCGGGGAGCTGTTTTTT.

This chain uses TRBV5-1 with TRBJ2-3, with 8 bases matching TRBD2. The ends lost 5 bases at V and 0 bases at J; junction bases unmatched: 11. Germline-derived CDR1 and CDR2 are SGHRS and YFSETQ. The CDR3 has 17 amino acids. The CDR3 nucleotides read TGCGCCAGCAGTGATCCCGCTGCGGGGGGTAGCACAGATACGCAGTATTTT. Protein sequence: CASSDPAAGGSTDTQYF.

This chain links TRBV30 with TRBJ1-1, with D unclear. Deletions cut 4 bases from V and 4 bases from J, with 10 bases between. The CDR3 runs 12 residues. Looked up from germline, CDR1 is GTSNPN and CDR2 is SVGIG (reference sequence). Here the CDR3 DNA reads TGTGCCTGGAAACAGTCAAGCACTGAAGCTTTCTTT. It codes for CAWKQSSTEAFF. Using reference TRBV30 and TRBJ1-1 for the parts outside the CDR3, the full variable domain is SQTIHQWPATLVQPVGSPLSLECTVEGTSNPNLYWYRQAAGRGLQLLFYSVGIGQISSEVPQNLSASRPQDRQFILSSKKLLLSDSGFYLCAWKQSSTEAFFGQGTRLTVV.

The rearrangement links TRBV7-2 to TRBJ2-7, with unresolved D. V was trimmed by 5 bases and J by 1 base, leaving 12 bases between them. CDR1 is SGHTA and CDR2 is FQGNSA in the germline V gene. The CDR3 covers 14 residues. This CDR3 is CASSLSGTSYEQYF. The DNA for the CDR3 is TGTGCCAGCAGCCTCTCTGGCACTTCCTACGAGCAGTACTTC.

The chain carries TRBV20-1 and TRBJ2-3; TRBD2 matches at 7 bases. The J segment lost 1 base and the V segment lost 2 bases, leaving 0 bases of the junction unmatched. CDR1 and CDR2 (germline): DFQATT, SNEGSKA (reference sequence). The CDR3 runs 13 residues. The CDR3 DNA reads as TGCAGTGCTAGACTAGCGGGCACAGATACGCAGTATTTT. It encodes CSARLAGTDTQYF.

The CDR3 here is CTSSQGEAFYEQYV. The CDR3 coding sequence is TGCACCAGCAGCCAAGGAGAGGCTTTCTACGAGCAGTACGTC. The chain is built from TRBV1 and TRBJ2-7. TRBV1 counts as a pseudogene. This CDR3 has 14 amino acids.

V is TRBV5-4 and J is TRBJ2-6; D might be TRBD2 (7 bases). Germline CDR1 is SGHNT and CDR2 is YYREEE (reference sequence). Between the trimmed V and J ends, which lost 4 bases and 0 bases, there was a span of 20 bases. This CDR3 has 19 amino acids. The DNA of the CDR3 is TGTGCCAGCAGCCCGTACCGCGGGGGCACGATCTCTGGGGCCAACGTCCTGACTTTC. Translation gives CASSPYRGGTISGANVLTF.